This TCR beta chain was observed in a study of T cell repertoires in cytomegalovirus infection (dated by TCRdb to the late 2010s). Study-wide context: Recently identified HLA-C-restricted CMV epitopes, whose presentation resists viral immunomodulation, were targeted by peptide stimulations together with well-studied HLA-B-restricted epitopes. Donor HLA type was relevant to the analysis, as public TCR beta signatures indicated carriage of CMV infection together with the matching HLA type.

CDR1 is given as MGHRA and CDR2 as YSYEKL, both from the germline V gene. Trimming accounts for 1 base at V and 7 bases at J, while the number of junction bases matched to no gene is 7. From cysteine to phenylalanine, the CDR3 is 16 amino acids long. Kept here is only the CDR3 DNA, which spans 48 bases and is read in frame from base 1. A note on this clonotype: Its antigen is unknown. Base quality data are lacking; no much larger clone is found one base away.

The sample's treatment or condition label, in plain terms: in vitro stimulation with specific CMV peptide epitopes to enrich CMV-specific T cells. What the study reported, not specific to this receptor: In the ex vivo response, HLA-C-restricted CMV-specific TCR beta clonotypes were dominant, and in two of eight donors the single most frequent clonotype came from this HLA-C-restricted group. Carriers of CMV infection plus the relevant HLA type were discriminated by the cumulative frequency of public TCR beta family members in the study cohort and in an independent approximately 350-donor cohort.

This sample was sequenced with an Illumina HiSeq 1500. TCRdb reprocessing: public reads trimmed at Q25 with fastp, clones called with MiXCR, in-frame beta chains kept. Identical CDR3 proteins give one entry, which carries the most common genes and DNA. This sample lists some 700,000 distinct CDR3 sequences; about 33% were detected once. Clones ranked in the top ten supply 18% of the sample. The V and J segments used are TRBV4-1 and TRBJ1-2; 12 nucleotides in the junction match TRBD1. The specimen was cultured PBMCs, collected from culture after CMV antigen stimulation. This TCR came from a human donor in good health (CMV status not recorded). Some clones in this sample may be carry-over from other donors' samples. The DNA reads TGCGCCAGCAGCCAAGCCTGGGGACAGGGGGCGGTTGGCTACACCTTC. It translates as CASSQAWGQGAVGYTF.